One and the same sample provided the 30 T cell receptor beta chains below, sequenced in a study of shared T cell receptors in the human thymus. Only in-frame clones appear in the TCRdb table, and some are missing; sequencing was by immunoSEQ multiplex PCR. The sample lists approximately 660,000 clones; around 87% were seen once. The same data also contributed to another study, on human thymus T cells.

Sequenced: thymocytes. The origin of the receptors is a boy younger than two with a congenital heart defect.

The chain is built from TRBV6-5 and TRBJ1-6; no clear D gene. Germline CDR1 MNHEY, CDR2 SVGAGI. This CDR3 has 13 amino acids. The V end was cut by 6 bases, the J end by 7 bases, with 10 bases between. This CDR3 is CASRAAWNSPLHF. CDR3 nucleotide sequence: TGTGCCAGCAGGGCGGCTTGGAATTCACCCCTCCACTTT.

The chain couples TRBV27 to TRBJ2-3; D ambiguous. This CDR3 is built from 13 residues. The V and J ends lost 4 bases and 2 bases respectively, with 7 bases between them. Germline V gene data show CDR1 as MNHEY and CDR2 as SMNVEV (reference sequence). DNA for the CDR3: TGTGCCAGCAGTTACCGGGTCACAGATACGCAGTATTTT. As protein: CASSYRVTDTQYF.

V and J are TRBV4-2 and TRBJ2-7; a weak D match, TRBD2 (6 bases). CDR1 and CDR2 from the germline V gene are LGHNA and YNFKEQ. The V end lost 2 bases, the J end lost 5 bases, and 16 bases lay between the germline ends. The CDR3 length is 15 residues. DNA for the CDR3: TGTGCCAGCAGCCAACCCAGGAGCGGCGGGGACGAGCAGTACTTC. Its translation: CASSQPRSGGDEQYF.

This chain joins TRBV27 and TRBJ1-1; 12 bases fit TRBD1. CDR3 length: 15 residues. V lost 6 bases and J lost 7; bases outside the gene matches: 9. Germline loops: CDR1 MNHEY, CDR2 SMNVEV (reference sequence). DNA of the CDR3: TGTGCCAGCAGCCATACCGGGACAGGGGGCATTGAAGCTTTCTTT. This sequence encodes CASSHTGTGGIEAFF.

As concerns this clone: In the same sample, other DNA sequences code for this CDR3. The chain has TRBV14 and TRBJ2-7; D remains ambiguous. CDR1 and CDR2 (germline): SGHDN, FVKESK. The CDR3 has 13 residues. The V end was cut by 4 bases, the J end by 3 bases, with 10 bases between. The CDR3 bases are TGTGCCAGCAGCCGAGGCAGAGGCTACGAGCAGTACTTC. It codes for CASSRGRGYEQYF.

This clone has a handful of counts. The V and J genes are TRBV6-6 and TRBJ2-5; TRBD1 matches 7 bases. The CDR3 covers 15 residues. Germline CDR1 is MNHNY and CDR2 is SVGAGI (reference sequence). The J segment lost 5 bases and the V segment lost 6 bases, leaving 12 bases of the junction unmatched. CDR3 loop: CASSERTGDSETQYF. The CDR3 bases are TGTGCCAGCAGCGAGCGAACAGGGGACAGCGAGACCCAGTACTTC.

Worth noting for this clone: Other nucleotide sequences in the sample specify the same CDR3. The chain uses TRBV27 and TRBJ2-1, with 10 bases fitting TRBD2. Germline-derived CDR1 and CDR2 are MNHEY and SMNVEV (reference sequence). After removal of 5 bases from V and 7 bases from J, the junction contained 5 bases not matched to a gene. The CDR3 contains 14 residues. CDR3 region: CASSLAGVGNEQFF. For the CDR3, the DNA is TGTGCCAGCAGTCTAGCGGGAGTAGGTAATGAGCAGTTCTTC.

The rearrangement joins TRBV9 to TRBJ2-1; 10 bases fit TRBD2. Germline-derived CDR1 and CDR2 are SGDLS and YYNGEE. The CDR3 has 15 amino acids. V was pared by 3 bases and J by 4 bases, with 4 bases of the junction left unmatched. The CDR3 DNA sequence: TGTGCCAGCAGCGCCGCTAGCGGGAGTTACAATGAGCAGTTCTTC. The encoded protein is CASSAASGSYNEQFF.

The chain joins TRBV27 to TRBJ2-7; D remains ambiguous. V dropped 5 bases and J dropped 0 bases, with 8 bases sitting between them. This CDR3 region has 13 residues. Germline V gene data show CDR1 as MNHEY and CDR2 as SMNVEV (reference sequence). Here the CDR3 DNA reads TGTGCCAGCAGTCTAAACGTCTCCTACGAGCAGTACTTC. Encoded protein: CASSLNVSYEQYF.

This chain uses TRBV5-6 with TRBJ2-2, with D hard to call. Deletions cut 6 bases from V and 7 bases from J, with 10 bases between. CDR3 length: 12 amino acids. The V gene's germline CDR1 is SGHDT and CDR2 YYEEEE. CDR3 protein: CASTRVGGELFF. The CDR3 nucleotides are TGTGCCAGCACCCGGGTCGGCGGGGAGCTGTTTTTT.

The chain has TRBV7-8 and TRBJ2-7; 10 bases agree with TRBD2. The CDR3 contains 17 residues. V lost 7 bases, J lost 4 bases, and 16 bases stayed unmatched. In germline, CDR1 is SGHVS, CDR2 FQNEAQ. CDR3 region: CASINGVAGGARYEQYF. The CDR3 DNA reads TGTGCCAGCATTAACGGGGTAGCGGGAGGTGCCCGTTACGAGCAGTACTTC.

The CDR3, as DNA: TGTGCCTGGAGTACTCCCCGGGGTGACGAGCAGTACTTC. The encoded protein is CAWSTPRGDEQYF. The chain employs TRBV30 and TRBJ2-7; tentatively, D is TRBD2 (5 bases). Germline loops: CDR1 GTSNPN, CDR2 SVGIG (reference sequence). The CDR3 is 13 residues long. V dropped 2 bases and J dropped 5 bases, with 13 bases sitting between them.

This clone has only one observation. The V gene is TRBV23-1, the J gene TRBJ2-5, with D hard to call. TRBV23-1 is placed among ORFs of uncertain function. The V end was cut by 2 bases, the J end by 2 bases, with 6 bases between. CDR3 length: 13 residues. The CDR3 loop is CASSQNGQETQYF. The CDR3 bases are TGCGCCAGCAGTCAAAACGGGCAAGAGACCCAGTACTTC.

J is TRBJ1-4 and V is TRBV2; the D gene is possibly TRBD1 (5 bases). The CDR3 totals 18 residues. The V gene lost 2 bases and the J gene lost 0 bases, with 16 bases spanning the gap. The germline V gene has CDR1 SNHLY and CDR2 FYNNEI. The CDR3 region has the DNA TGTGCCAGCAGTGAAATACGGCAGGGCGGATCAACTAATGAAAAACTGTTTTTT. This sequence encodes CASSEIRQGGSTNEKLFF.

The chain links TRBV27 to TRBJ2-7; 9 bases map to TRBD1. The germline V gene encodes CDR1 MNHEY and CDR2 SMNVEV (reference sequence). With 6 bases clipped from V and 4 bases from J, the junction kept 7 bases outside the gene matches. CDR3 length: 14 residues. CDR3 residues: CASSSGTGHYEQYF. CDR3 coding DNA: TGTGCCAGCAGCTCCGGGACAGGGCATTACGAGCAGTACTTC.

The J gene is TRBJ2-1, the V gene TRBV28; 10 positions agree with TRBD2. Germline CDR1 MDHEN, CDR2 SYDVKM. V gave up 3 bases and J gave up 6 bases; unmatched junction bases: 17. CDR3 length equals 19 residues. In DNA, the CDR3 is TGTGCCAGCAGTTTGCAGGTGCAGGGGCGGCTAGCGGGAGTCAATGAGCAGTTCTTC. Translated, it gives CASSLQVQGRLAGVNEQFF.

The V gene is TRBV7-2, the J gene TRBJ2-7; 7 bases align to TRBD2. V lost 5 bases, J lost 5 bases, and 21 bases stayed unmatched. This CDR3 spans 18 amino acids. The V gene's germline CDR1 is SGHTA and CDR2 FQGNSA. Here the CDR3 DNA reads TGTGCCAGCAGCCCCCCCCGGGTTCCCGGGACTACCCACCACGAGCAGTACTTC. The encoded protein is CASSPPRVPGTTHHEQYF.

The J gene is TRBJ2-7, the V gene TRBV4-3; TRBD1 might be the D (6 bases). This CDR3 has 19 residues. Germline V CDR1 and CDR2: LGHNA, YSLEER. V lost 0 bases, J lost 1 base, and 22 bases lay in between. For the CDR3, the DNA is TGCGCCAGCAGCCAAGATTTAGTCGATCTTCGGCAGGGGTCCTACGAGCAGTACTTC. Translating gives CASSQDLVDLRQGSYEQYF.

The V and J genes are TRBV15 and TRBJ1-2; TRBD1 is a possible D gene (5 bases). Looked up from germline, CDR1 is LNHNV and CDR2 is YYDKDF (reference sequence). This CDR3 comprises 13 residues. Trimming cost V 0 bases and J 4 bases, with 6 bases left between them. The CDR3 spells CATSRDRAYGYTF. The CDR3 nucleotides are TGTGCCACCAGCAGAGACAGGGCCTATGGCTACACCTTC.

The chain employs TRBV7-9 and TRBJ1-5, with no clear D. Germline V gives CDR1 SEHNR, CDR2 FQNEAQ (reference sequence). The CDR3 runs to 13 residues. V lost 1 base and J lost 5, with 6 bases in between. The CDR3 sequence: CASSLGGHQPQHF. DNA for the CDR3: TGTGCCAGCAGCTTAGGCGGCCATCAGCCCCAGCATTTT. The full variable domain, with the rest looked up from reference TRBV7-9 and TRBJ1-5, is DTGVSQNPRHKITKRGQNVTFRCDPISEHNRLYWYRQTLGQGPEFLTYFQNEAQLEKSRLLSDRFSAERPKGSFSTLEIQRTEQGDSAMYLCASSLGGHQPQHFGDGTRLSIL.

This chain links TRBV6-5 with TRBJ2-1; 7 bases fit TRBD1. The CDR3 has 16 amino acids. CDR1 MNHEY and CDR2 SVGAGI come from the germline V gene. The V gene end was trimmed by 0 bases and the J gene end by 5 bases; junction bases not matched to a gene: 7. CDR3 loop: CASSYSSDRVDNEQFF. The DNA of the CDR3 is TGTGCCAGCAGTTACTCGAGTGACAGGGTAGACAATGAGCAGTTCTTC.

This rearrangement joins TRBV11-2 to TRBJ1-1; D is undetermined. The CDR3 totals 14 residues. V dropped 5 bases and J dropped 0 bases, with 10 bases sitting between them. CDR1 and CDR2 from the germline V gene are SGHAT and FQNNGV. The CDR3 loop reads CASSGRWMNTEAFF. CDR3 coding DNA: TGTGCCAGCAGCGGGAGGTGGATGAACACTGAAGCTTTCTTT.

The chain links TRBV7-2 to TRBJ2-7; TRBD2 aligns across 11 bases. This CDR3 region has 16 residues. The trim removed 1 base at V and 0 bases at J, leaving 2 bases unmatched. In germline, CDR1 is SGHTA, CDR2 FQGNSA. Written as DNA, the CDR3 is TGTGCCAGCAGCTTAGGGGGGACTAGCGGCTCCTACGAGCAGTACTTC. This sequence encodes CASSLGGTSGSYEQYF.

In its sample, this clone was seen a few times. The CDR3 spells CASSEDRGLCEQYF. CDR3 sequence (DNA): TGTGCCAGCAGCGAAGACAGGGGGCTATGCGAGCAGTACTTC. The rearrangement joins TRBV7-9 to TRBJ2-7; 10 bases line up with TRBD1. V lost 5 bases, J lost 6 bases, and 7 bases stayed unmatched. The CDR3 contains 14 residues. The germline gives CDR1 SEHNR, CDR2 FQNEAQ (reference sequence).

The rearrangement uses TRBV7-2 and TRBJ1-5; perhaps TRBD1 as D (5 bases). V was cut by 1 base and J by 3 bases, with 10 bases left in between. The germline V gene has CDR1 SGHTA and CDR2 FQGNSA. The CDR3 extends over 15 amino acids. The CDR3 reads CASSLDGTSNQPQHF. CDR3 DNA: TGTGCCAGCAGCTTAGATGGGACTTCCAATCAGCCCCAGCATTTT.

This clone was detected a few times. The CDR3 nucleotides read TGCGCCAGCAGCCAAAGGTACGAAGACAGTTCCTACGAGCAGTACTTC. This translates into CASSQRYEDSSYEQYF. V is TRBV4-3 and J is TRBJ2-7, with D possibly being TRBD1 (5 bases). The CDR3 sequence is 16 residues long. V was clipped by 2 bases and J by 1 base, with 15 bases between them. Germline loops: CDR1 LGHNA, CDR2 YSLEER.

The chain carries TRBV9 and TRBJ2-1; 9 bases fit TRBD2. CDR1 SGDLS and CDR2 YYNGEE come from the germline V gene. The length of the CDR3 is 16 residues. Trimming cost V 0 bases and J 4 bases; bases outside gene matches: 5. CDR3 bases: TGTGCCAGCAGCGTAGTTCGGACTAGCGTTTACAATGAGCAGTTCTTC. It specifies CASSVVRTSVYNEQFF.

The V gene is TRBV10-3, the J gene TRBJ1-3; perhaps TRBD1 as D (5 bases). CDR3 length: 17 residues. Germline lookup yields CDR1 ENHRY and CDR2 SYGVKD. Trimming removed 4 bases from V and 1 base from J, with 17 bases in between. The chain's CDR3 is CAISGAQGIRSGNTIYF. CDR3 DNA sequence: TGTGCCATCAGTGGGGCCCAGGGAATAAGGTCTGGAAACACCATATATTTT.

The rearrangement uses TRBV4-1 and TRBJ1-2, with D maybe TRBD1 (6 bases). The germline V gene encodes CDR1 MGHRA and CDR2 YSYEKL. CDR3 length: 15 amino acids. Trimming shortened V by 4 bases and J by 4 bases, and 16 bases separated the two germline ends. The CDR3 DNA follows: TGCGCCAGCAGCCTAAACTCAGGGGTTGTCTATGGCTACACCTTC. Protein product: CASSLNSGVVYGYTF.

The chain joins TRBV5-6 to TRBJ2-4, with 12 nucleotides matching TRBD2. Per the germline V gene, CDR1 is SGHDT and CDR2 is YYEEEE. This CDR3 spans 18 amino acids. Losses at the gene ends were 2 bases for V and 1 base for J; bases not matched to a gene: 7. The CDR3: CASSFRTSGNEAKNIQYF. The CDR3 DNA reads TGTGCCAGCAGCTTCCGGACTAGCGGGAATGAGGCCAAAAACATTCAGTACTTC.